Here is one TCR beta chain with its context. This sample was taken from a study of response to subunit inactivated influenza vaccine. The length of the CDR3 is 16 residues. Trimming cost V 0 bases and J 1 base, with 13 bases left between them. One entry per CDR3 protein results from TCRdb running MiXCR on the RT-PCR reads. The repertoire holds about 620,000 distinct CDR3 sequences, with about 10% as singletons. The chain employs TRBV12-3 or TRBV12-4 and TRBJ2-7; tentatively, D is TRBD1 or TRBD2 (5 bases each). The starting material was PBMCs from blood, obtained on the day of vaccination. This TCR derives from a man aged 45 to 65 who received an inactivated influenza vaccine. In DNA, the CDR3 is TGTGCCAGCAGTTTAGCGCTTTCGGGGCGGTCCTACGAGCAGTACTTC. Protein: CASSLALSGRSYEQYF.